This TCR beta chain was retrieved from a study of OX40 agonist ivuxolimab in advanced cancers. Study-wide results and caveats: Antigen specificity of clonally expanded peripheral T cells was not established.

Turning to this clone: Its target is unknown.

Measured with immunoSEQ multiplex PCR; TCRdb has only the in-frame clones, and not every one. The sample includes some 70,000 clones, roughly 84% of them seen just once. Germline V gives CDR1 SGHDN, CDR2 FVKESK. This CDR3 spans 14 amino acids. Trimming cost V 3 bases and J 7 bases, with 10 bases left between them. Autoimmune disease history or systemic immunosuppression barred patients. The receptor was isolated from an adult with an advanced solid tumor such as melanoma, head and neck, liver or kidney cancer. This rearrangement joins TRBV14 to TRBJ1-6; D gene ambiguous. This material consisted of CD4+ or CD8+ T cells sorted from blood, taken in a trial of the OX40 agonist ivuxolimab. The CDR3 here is CASSQKAGNSPLHF. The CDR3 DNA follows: TGTGCCAGCAGCCAGAAGGCGGGAAATTCACCCCTCCACTTT.